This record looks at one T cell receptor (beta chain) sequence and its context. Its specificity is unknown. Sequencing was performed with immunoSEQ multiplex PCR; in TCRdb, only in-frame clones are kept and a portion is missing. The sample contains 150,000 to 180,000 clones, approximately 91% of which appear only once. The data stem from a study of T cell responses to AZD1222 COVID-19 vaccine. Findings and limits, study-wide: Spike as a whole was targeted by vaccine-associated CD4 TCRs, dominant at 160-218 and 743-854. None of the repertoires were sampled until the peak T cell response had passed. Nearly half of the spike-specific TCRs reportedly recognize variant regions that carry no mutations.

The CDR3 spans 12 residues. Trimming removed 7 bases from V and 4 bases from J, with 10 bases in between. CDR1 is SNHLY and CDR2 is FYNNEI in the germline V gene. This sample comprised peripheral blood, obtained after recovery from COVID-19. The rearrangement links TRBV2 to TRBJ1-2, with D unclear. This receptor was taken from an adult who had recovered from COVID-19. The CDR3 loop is CASTGARYGYTF. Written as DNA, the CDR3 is TGTGCCAGCACAGGAGCGCGCTATGGCTACACCTTC. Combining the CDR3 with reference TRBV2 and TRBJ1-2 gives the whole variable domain EPEVTQTPSHQVTQMGQEVILRCVPISNHLYFYWYRQILGQKVEFLVSFYNNEISEKSEIFDDQFSVERPDGSNFTLKIRSTKLEDSAMYFCASTGARYGYTFGSGTRLTVV.